The 26 T cell receptor beta chains below come from one sample, sequenced in a study of T-cell reconstitution after alpha-beta-depleted transplantation in children. The library targeted TCRbeta and was prepared with unique molecular identifiers. TCRdb fed the PCR reads into MiXCR, producing one record per CDR3 protein. The data show 350,000 to 500,000 distinct CDR3 sequences, with over 40% seen just once and around 29% held by the top ten. The specimen comprised PBMCs, sampled before TCRalphabeta/CD19-depleted stem cell transplant. The receptors originated from a girl aged 2-10 years with aplastic anemia, due to receive a stem cell transplant.

This clonotype has just a few counts. The genes are TRBV4-3 and TRBJ2-2; 8 positions match TRBD1. The CDR3 covers 16 residues. With 2 bases clipped from V and 5 bases from J, the junction kept 7 bases outside the gene matches. The germline V gene encodes CDR1 LGHNA and CDR2 YSLEER. DNA of the CDR3: TGCGCCAGCAGCCAACTTCTAAACAGGGGGACCGGGGAGCTGTTTTTT. As protein: CASSQLLNRGTGELFF.

The chain joins TRBV20-1 to TRBJ2-1; 10 bases are a match to TRBD2. Germline CDR1 DFQATT, CDR2 SNEGSKA (reference sequence). V gave up 6 bases and J gave up 4 bases; unmatched junction bases: 12. The CDR3 loop spans 16 amino acids. Written as DNA, the CDR3 is TGCAGTGCCACCAAAAAGGTAGCGGGAGGATACAATGAGCAGTTCTTC. Protein: CSATKKVAGGYNEQFF.

The chain carries TRBV6-5 and TRBJ2-7, with 9 bases aligning to TRBD1. The junction had 5 bases not matched to a gene; V was cut back by 2 bases and J by 6 bases. The CDR3 covers 14 residues. CDR1 MNHEY and CDR2 SVGAGI come from the germline V gene. The CDR3 spells CASSYGQGTTEQYF. The CDR3 region has the DNA TGTGCCAGCAGTTACGGACAGGGGACTACCGAGCAGTACTTC.

This clonotype occurred many times. Its ends do not fully match the called genes, so a read error is possible. The rearrangement joins TRBV12-3 or TRBV12-4 to TRBJ2-7; D not resolved. The CDR3 is 12 residues long. The CDR3 sequence is CASTKRSNTPAF. The CDR3 nucleotides are TGTGCCAGCACCAAACGATCCAACACTCCAGCCTTC.

The chain joins TRBV27 to TRBJ1-5; D gene unclear. The CDR3 consists of 14 residues. In germline, CDR1 is MNHEY, CDR2 SMNVEV (reference sequence). The germline V and J ends were trimmed by 5 bases and 2 bases, with 10 bases remaining between them. CDR3 in DNA: TGTGCCAGCAGTCCTAAGGAGGGCAATCAGCCCCAGCATTTT. Residues: CASSPKEGNQPQHF.

The chain carries TRBV6-2 or TRBV6-3 and TRBJ2-3, with TRBD2 matching 9 bases. The CDR3 is 19 amino acids. The V gene end was trimmed by 5 bases and the J gene end by 6 bases; junction bases not matched to a gene: 21. In germline, CDR1 is MNHEY, CDR2 SVGEGT. CDR3: CASSPKLTLSRGGRDTQYF. The CDR3 nucleotides read TGTGCCAGCAGTCCGAAACTCACCCTTTCGCGGGGGGGGCGTGATACGCAGTATTTT.

Ten or more counts support this clonotype. This rearrangement joins TRBV20-1 to TRBJ1-1; 7 bases map to TRBD1. Trimming cost V 3 bases and J 5 bases; bases outside gene matches: 6. The CDR3 covers 13 residues. The V gene's germline CDR1 is DFQATT and CDR2 SNEGSKA (reference sequence). CDR3 protein: CSARSRGRTEAFF. CDR3 nucleotides: TGCAGTGCTAGGAGCAGGGGGAGAACTGAAGCTTTCTTT.

Ten or more counts support this clonotype. This rearrangement joins TRBV12-3 or TRBV12-4 to TRBJ2-1; 13 nucleotides agree with TRBD2. The CDR3 extends over 20 amino acids. V lost 1 base, J lost 2 bases, and 11 bases stayed unmatched. Here the CDR3 reads CASSLGPGLAGRPTYNEQFF. The CDR3 coding sequence is TGTGCCAGCAGTTTAGGACCGGGACTAGCGGGACGACCTACCTACAATGAGCAGTTCTTC.

This clonotype was observed once. This sequence joins TRBV6-6 and TRBJ2-1; D is uncertain. V was cut by 6 bases and J by 2 bases, with 8 bases left in between. CDR1 is MNHNY and CDR2 is SVGAGI in the germline V gene (reference sequence). There are 13 residues in the CDR3. The CDR3 here is CASRPRAYNEQFF. The CDR3 DNA reads TGTGCCAGCAGACCTCGGGCCTACAATGAGCAGTTCTTC.

This clonotype appeared a few times. The V call is TRBV18, the J call TRBJ2-3; TRBD2 aligns across 13 bases. V gave up 4 bases and J gave up 3 bases; unmatched junction bases: 4. Germline V gene sequence: CDR1 KGHSH, CDR2 LQKENI. CDR3 length: 16 residues. CDR3 DNA: TGTGCCAGCTCACGACTACTAGCGGGAGGGACAGATACGCAGTATTTT. Translated, it gives CASSRLLAGGTDTQYF.

This clonotype was counted once. The rearrangement links TRBV5-1 to TRBJ2-5; 10 bases are a match to TRBD1. Germline assignment: CDR1 SGHRS and CDR2 YFSETQ. This CDR3 has 15 amino acids. V was pared by 5 bases and J by 3 bases, with 7 bases of the junction left unmatched. The CDR3 coding sequence is TGCGCCAGCAGATCGACCGGGACAGGGGAAGAGACCCAGTACTTC. It specifies CASRSTGTGEETQYF.

J is TRBJ2-1 and V is TRBV7-6; D is unclear. The CDR3 is 16 amino acids. Germline loops: CDR1 SGHVS, CDR2 FNYEAQ. V lost 2 bases and J 2 bases, leaving 13 bases between the germline ends. The CDR3 region is CASSLSGRRPYNEQFF. The CDR3 DNA sequence: TGTGCCAGCAGCTTATCCGGGCGGCGGCCCTACAATGAGCAGTTCTTC.

There are many counts of this clonotype. The V and J genes are TRBV5-1 and TRBJ2-1, with 8 bases that match TRBD2. The germline V gene has CDR1 SGHRS and CDR2 YFSETQ. The CDR3 covers 15 residues. V trimming: 4 bases; J trimming: 5 bases; junction bases outside the gene matches: 8. The DNA for the CDR3 is TGCGCCAGCAGCGGAGCGGGAGTGGGCAACAATGAGCAGTTCTTC. As protein: CASSGAGVGNNEQFF.

The rearrangement uses TRBV15 and TRBJ2-1, with a weak D call TRBD1 (6 bases). The CDR3 consists of 15 residues. Germline loops: CDR1 LNHNV, CDR2 YYDKDF (reference sequence). V shed 5 bases and J shed 7 bases, with 18 bases lying between them. CDR3 protein: CATSSRDTRGNEQFF. In DNA, the CDR3 is TGTGCCACCAGCTCCCGGGACACCAGAGGGAATGAGCAGTTCTTC.

This clonotype was counted a single time. J is TRBJ2-6 and V is TRBV28, with D possibly TRBD1 on 5 matching bases. This CDR3 spans 15 amino acids. The V gene lost 6 bases and the J gene lost 4 bases, with 13 bases spanning the gap. The germline CDR1 and CDR2 sequences are MDHEN and SYDVKM. The CDR3 loop reads CASRAPGRGANVLTF. DNA of the CDR3: TGTGCCAGCAGGGCACCAGGGCGGGGGGCCAACGTCCTGACTTTC.

This clonotype was observed a handful of times. The chain carries TRBV10-2 and TRBJ1-6; D gene ambiguous. This CDR3 has 12 amino acids. Germline CDR1 reads WSHSY; CDR2 reads SAAADI. V dropped 0 bases and J dropped 10 bases, with 4 bases sitting between them. This CDR3 reads CASSESVSPLHF. CDR3 DNA sequence: TGCGCCAGCAGTGAGTCTGTCTCACCCCTCCACTTT.

With respect to this clonotype: This sequence may be a read error, since a much larger clone differs from it by one base. The J gene is TRBJ2-2, the V gene TRBV7-9; 8 nucleotides agree with TRBD1. From germline, CDR1 is SEHNR and CDR2 FQNEAQ (reference sequence). V gave up 5 bases and J gave up 3 bases; unmatched junction bases: 11. The CDR3 is 17 residues long. This CDR3 reads CASSPPQSGGDTGELFF. The CDR3 DNA follows: TGTGCCAGCAGCCCACCCCAATCAGGGGGCGACACCGGGGAGCTGTTTTTT. The full variable domain, in which reference TRBV7-9 and TRBJ2-2 provide the parts outside the CDR3, is DTGVSQNPRHKITKRGQNVTFRCDPISEHNRLYWYRQTLGQGPEFLTYFQNEAQLEKSRLLSDRFSAERPKGSFSTLEIQRTEQGDSAMYLCASSPPQSGGDTGELFFGEGSRLTVL.

This clonotype occurred many times. The chain has TRBV9 and TRBJ2-7; D unclear. This CDR3 is built from 14 residues. Per germline, CDR1 SGDLS and CDR2 YYNGEE. Trimming took 4 bases from V and 2 from J, leaving 13 bases between them. The DNA for the CDR3 is TGTGCCAGCAGCCTTACCGACGGCCCCTACGAGCAGTACTTC. Protein: CASSLTDGPYEQYF.

The table lists this clonotype with many counts. The chain uses TRBV4-3 and TRBJ1-2, with D hard to call. The CDR3 covers 14 residues. With 4 bases removed from V and 0 bases from J, the gap between germline ends came to 9 bases. CDR1 and CDR2 (germline): LGHNA, YSLEER. CDR3 DNA sequence: TGCGCCAGCAGCCGATCACAGACTAACTATGGCTACACCTTC. Its translation: CASSRSQTNYGYTF.

This clonotype was seen a single time. DNA for the CDR3: TGTGCCAGCAGCACCGGGCCGACCTACGAGCAGTACTTC. Translation: CASSTGPTYEQYF. The chain couples TRBV5-6 to TRBJ2-7; D gene ambiguous. The V end lost 4 bases, the J end lost 2 bases, and 10 bases lay between the germline ends. Germline CDR1 is SGHDT and CDR2 is YYEEEE. This CDR3 has 13 amino acids.

This chain links TRBV5-1 with TRBJ2-7; the D gene is possibly TRBD1 (6 bases). From germline, CDR1 is SGHRS and CDR2 YFSETQ. Deletions cut 5 bases from V and 6 bases from J, with 15 bases between. The CDR3 loop spans 13 amino acids. The DNA of the CDR3 is TGCGCCAGCAGTCTAGGAACAGGGATCGAGCAGTACTTC. Amino acid sequence: CASSLGTGIEQYF.

This clonotype was picked up one time. The chain recombines TRBV12-3 or TRBV12-4 with TRBJ2-1, with 7 bases lining up with TRBD1. This CDR3 is built from 19 residues. CDR3 coding DNA: TGTACCATCAGTTTCGCCAGGGGGATAACTCTAAGCTCCTACAATGAGCAGTTCTTC. This translates into CTISFARGITLSSYNEQFF.

This clonotype was counted a few times. The V and J genes are TRBV7-3 and TRBJ1-2; TRBD1 agrees at 9 bases. This CDR3 spans 16 amino acids. V was clipped by 2 bases and J by 7 bases; unmatched bases: 11. Germline lookup yields CDR1 SGHTA and CDR2 FQGTGA. The CDR3 sequence: CASSLQSGTGMGGYTF. The CDR3 nucleotides read TGTGCCAGCAGCTTACAATCCGGGACAGGGATGGGTGGCTACACCTTC.

V and J are TRBV5-1 and TRBJ2-1; D ambiguous. Trimming took 2 bases from V and 7 from J, leaving 10 bases between them. Germline assignment: CDR1 SGHRS and CDR2 YFSETQ. This CDR3 spans 13 amino acids. The CDR3 nucleotides read TGCGCCAGCAGCTTAAACCACGGGAATGAGCAGTTCTTC. It specifies CASSLNHGNEQFF.

This clonotype came up many times. The chain is built from TRBV5-1 and TRBJ2-3; 11 bases fit TRBD2. The V gene end was trimmed by 4 bases and the J gene end by 3 bases; junction bases not matched to a gene: 7. The CDR3 loop spans 16 amino acids. Germline CDR1 is SGHRS and CDR2 is YFSETQ. CDR3 nucleotides: TGCGCCAGCAGCCAGACTAGCGGGATGCGGACAGATACGCAGTATTTT. It is translated as CASSQTSGMRTDTQYF.

The rearrangement uses TRBV9 and TRBJ1-1; D is perhaps TRBD1 (6 bases). From germline, CDR1 is SGDLS and CDR2 YYNGEE. The V end was cut by 0 bases, the J end by 0 bases, with 15 bases between. The CDR3 runs to 17 residues. The CDR3 is CASSVDARRGMNTEAFF. The CDR3 coding sequence is TGTGCCAGCAGCGTAGATGCCAGGAGGGGGATGAACACTGAAGCTTTCTTT.